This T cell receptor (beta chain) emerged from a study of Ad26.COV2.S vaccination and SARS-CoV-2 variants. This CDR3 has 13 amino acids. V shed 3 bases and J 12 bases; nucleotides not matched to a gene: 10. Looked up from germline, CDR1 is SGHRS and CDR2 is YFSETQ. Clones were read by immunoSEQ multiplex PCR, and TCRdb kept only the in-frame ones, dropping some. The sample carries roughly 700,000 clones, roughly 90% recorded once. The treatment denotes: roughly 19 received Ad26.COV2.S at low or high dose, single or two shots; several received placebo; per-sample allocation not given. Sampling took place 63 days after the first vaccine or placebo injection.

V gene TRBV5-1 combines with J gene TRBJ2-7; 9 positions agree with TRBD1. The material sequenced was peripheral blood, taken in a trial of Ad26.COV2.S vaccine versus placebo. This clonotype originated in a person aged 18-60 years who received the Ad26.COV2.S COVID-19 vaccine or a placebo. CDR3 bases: TGCGCCAGCAGCTATGAGGACAGGGGACCGGGGTACTTC. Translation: CASSYEDRGPGYF.